This T cell receptor (beta chain) was found in a study of cytomegalovirus exposure and HLA in healthy donors. With respect to this clone: Its antigen is unknown.

The PCR ran on 60 Vbeta and 13 Jbeta primers. Assay: immunoSEQ multiplex PCR; the TCRdb copy retains only in-frame clones and omits some. There are under 200,000 clones in the sample; 79% occur only once, and approximately 0.7% lies in the top ten. This CDR3 has 18 amino acids. Germline assignment: CDR1 SEHNR and CDR2 FQNEAQ (reference sequence). Trimming removed 5 bases from V and 7 bases from J; junction bases left unmatched: 14. Study-level findings and limits: Cytomegalovirus association was listed for 164 TCR beta chains. Reports indicated that the classifier achieved high specificity and sensitivity in diagnosing cytomegalovirus status. Among TCR beta chains of equal frequency, HLA-associated ones were more clonally expanded in a later analysis.

The TCR comes from a middle-aged woman in good health and CMV-seronegative. This chain links TRBV7-9 with TRBJ1-4; 12 bases map to TRBD1. The sample comprised PBMCs. CDR3 region: CASSTPPGTGGRGEKLFF. CDR3 sequence (DNA): TGTGCCAGCAGCACACCCCCCGGGACAGGGGGCCGGGGTGAAAAACTGTTTTTT.